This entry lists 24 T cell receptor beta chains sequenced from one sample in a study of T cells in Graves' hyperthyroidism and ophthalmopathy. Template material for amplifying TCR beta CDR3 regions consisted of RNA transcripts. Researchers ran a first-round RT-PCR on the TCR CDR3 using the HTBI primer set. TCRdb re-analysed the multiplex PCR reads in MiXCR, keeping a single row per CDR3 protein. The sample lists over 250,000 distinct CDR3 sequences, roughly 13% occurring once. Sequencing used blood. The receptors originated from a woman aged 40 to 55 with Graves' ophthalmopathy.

CDR3 in amino acids: CSARPPGQVFDSYNSPLHF. The DNA of the CDR3 is TGCAGTGCGAGGCCCCCAGGACAGGTGTTTGACTCCTATAATTCACCCCTCCACTTT. The chain carries TRBV20-1 and TRBJ1-6, with 7 nucleotides matching TRBD1. J was trimmed by 0 bases and V by 6 bases; bases with no gene match: 17. This CDR3 region has 19 residues. Germline CDR1 and CDR2: DFQATT and SNEGSKA (reference sequence).

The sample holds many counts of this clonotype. The CDR3 here is CATSMGYVVYGYTF. Written as DNA, the CDR3 is TGTGCCACCAGCATGGGATACGTAGTCTATGGCTACACCTTC. J is TRBJ1-2 and V is TRBV15; the D is unclear. Deletions cut 4 bases from V and 4 bases from J, with 13 bases between. The length of the CDR3 is 14 residues. Looked up from germline, CDR1 is LNHNV and CDR2 is YYDKDF (reference sequence).

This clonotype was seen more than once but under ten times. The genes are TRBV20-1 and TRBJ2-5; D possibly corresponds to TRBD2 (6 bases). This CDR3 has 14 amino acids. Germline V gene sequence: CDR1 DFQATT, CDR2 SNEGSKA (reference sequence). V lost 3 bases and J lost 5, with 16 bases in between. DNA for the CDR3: TGCAGTGCTAGCCCGGGACTCCCACGGGAGACCCAGTACTTC. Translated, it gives CSASPGLPRETQYF.

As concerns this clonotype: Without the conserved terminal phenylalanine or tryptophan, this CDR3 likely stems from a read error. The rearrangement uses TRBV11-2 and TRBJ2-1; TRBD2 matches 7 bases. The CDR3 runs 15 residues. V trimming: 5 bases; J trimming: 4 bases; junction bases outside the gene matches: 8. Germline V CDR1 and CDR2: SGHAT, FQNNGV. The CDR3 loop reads CASSPRGSGYNEQFL. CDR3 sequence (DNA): TGTGCCAGCAGCCCCCGGGGTAGCGGGTACAATGAGCAGTTCCTC.

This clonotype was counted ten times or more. The CDR3 DNA follows: TGCAGTGCTACTGCGGGAGAGATAAGCTCCTACGAGCAGTACTTC. It specifies CSATAGEISSYEQYF. This sequence joins TRBV20-1 and TRBJ2-7, with 7 bases matching TRBD2. CDR1 and CDR2 from the germline V gene are DFQATT and SNEGSKA (reference sequence). The CDR3 runs 15 residues. Trimming cost V 4 bases and J 0 bases; bases outside gene matches: 9.

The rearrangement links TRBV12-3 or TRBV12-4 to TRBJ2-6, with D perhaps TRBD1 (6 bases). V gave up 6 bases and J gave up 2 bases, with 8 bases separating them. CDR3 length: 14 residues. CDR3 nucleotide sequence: TGTGCCAGCAGCAGGGGCCCTGGGGCCAACGTCCTGACTTTC. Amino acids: CASSRGPGANVLTF.

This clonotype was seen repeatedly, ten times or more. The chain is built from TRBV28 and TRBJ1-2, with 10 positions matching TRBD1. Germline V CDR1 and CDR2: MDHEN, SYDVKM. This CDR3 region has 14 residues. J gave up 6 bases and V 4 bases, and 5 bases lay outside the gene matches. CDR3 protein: CASSSPGQGDGYTF. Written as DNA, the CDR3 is TGTGCCAGCAGTTCCCCAGGACAGGGGGATGGCTACACCTTC.

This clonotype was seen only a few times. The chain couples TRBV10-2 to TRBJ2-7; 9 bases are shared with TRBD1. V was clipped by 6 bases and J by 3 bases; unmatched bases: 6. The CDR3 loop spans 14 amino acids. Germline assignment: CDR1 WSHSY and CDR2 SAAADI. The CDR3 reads CASREDRGGYEQYF. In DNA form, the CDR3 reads TGCGCCAGCAGGGAGGACAGGGGCGGCTACGAGCAGTACTTC.

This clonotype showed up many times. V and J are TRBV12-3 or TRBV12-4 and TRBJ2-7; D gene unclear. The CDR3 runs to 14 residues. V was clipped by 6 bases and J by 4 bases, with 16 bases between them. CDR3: CASSSELDPYEQYF. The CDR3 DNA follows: TGTGCCAGCAGCTCCGAATTGGATCCGTACGAGCAGTACTTC.

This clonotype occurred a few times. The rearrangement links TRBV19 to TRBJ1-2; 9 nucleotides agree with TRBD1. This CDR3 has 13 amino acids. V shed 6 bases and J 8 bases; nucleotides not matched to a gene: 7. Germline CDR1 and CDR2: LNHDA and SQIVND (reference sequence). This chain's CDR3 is CASREQGAGGYTF. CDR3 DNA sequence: TGTGCCAGTAGGGAACAGGGGGCGGGAGGCTACACCTTC.

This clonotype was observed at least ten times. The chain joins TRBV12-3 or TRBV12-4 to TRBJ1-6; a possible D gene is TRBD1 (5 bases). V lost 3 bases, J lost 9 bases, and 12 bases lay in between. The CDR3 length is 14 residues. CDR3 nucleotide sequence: TGTGCCAGCAGTTTGGGCGTCGGGGCTTCACCCCTCCACTTT. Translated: CASSLGVGASPLHF.

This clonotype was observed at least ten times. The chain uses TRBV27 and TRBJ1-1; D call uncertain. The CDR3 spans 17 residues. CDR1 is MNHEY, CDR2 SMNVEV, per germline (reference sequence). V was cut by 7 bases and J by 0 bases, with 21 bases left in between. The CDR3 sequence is CASKASPFFSLNTEAFF. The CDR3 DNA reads TGTGCCAGCAAAGCTTCCCCGTTCTTTTCTTTGAACACTGAAGCTTTCTTT.

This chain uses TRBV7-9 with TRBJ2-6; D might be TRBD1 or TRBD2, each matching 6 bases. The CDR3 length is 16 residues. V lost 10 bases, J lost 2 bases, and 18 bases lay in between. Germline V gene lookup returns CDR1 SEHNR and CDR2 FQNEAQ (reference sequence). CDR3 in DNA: TGTGCCATATCGGATGAGGGGGGCGCTGGGGCCAACGTCCTGACTTTC. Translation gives CAISDEGGAGANVLTF.

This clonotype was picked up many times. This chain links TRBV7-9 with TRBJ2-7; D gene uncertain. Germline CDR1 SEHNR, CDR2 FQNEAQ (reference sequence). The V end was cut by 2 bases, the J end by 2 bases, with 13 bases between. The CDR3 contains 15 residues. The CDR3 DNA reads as TGTGCCAGCAGCTTACGGGCTAGTGCCACCTACGAGCAGTACTTC. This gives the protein CASSLRASATYEQYF.

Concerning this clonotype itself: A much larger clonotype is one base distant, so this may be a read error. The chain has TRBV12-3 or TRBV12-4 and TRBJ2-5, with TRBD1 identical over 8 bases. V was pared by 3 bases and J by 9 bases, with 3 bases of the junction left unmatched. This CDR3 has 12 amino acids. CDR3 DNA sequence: TGTGCCAGCAGTTTGGACAGGGACGCCCAGTACTTC. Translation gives CASSLDRDAQYF.

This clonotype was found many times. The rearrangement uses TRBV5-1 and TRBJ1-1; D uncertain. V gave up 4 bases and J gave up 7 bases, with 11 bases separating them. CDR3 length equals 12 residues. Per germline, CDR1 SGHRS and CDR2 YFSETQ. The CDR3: CASSPGRGEAFF. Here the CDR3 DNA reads TGCGCCAGCAGCCCGGGTCGAGGTGAAGCTTTCTTT.

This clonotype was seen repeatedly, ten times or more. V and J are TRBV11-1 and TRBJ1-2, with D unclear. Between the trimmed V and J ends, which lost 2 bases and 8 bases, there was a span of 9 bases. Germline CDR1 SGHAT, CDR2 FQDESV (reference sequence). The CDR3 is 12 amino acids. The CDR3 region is CASSLKGFGYTF. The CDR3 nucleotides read TGTGCCAGCAGCTTAAAGGGTTTCGGCTACACCTTC.

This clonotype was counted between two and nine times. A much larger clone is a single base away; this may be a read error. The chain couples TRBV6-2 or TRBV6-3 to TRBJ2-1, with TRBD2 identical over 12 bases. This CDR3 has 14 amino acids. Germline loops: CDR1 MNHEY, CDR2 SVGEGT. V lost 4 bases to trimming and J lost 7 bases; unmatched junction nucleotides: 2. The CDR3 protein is CASSSGTSGNEQFF. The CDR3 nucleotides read TGTGCCAGCAGTTCCGGGACTAGCGGGAATGAGCAGTTCTTC.

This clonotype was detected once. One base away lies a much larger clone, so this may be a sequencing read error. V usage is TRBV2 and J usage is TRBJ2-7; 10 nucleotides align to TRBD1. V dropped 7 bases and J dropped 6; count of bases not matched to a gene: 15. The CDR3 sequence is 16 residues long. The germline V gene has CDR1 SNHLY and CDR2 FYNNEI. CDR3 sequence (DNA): TGTGCCAGCAACCCATTTGACAGGGGGCTACCCTGCGAGCAGTACTTC. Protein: CASNPFDRGLPCEQYF.

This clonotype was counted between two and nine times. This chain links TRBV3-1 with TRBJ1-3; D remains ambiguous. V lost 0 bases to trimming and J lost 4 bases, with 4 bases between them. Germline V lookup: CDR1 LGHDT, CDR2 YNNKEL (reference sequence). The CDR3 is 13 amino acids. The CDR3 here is CASSQDGGNTIYF. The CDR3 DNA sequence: TGTGCCAGCAGCCAAGATGGAGGAAACACCATATATTTT.

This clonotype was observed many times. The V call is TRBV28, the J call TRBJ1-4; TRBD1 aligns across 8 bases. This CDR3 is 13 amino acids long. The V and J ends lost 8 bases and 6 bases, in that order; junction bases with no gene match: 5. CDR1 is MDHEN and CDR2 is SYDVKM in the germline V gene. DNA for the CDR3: TGTGCCAGCCGGACAGGGTCCTATGAAAAACTGTTTTTT. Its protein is CASRTGSYEKLFF.

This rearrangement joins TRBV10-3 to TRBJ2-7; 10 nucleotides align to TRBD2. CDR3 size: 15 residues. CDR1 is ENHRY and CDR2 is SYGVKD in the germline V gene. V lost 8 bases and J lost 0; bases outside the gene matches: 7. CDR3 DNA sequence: TGTGCCATCGGGCTGACTAGCGGGCGCTCCTACGAGCAGTACTTC. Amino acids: CAIGLTSGRSYEQYF.

The CDR3 DNA reads as TGCGCCAGCAGTGATGGGGGGCGCAGCACTGAAGCTTTCTTT. It yields the protein CASSDGGRSTEAFF. The J gene is TRBJ1-1, the V gene TRBV10-1, with D perhaps matching TRBD1 (6 bases). The V end lost 3 bases, the J end lost 4 bases, and 12 bases lay between the germline ends. CDR3 length equals 14 residues. Germline V lookup: CDR1 WNHNN, CDR2 SYGVQD (reference sequence).

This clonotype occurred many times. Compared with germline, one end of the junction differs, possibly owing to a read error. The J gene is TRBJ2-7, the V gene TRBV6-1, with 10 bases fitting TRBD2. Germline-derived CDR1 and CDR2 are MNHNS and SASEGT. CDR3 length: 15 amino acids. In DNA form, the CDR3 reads TGTGCCAGTACACTAGGACTAGCGGAAGCCTACGGGCAGTACTTC. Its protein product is CASTLGLAEAYGQYF.